This is a list of T cell receptor beta chains from one sample in a study of shared clonotypes between healthy human individuals. Assay: immunoSEQ multiplex PCR; the TCRdb copy retains only in-frame clones and omits some. The profile shows 2 million to 2.5 million clones, more than 85% of them singletons. Sequences were obtained from naive CD4+ T cells from PBMCs. These receptors came from a man between 18 and 35 years old in good health. Some clones in this sample may be carry-over from other donors' samples. The CDR3 runs from the conserved cysteine through the conserved F or W. D genes are given only for firm matches. Part of the rows lack a size; the others show once, few, many or a class for expanded clones.

TRBJ1-1 | . | . | TRBV5-1 | TGCGCCAGCAGCTTGGAACCGGACAGGAACACTGAAGCTTTCTTT | CASSLEPDRNTEAFF
TRBJ1-1 | . | . | TRBV5-5 | TGTGCCAGCAGATTAGAGCCCTACACTGAAGCTTTCTTT | CASRLEPYTEAFF
TRBJ1-3 | . | once | TRBV28 | TGTGCCAGCAGTTCAAGGGTAGTCTCTGGAAACACCATATATTTT | CASSSRVVSGNTIYF
TRBJ2-1 | . | . | TRBV28 | TGTGCCAGCAGTTCCCATAGCGGAAGATCCTACAATGAGCAGTTCTTC | CASSSHSGRSYNEQFF
TRBJ1-1 | . | few | TRBV4-2 | TGTGCCAGCAGCCAGATCGGGCTGAACACTGAAGCTTTCTTT | CASSQIGLNTEAFF
TRBJ1-5 | . | . | TRBV6-6 | TGTGCCAGCAGTACCACAGGCAGCAATCAGCCCCAGCATTTT | CASSTTGSNQPQHF
TRBJ2-7 | TRBD1 | . | TRBV9 | TGTGCCAGCAGCCCCCGAGGGACAGGGGCCTACGAGCAGTACTTC | CASSPRGTGAYEQYF
TRBJ1-1 | . | few | TRBV13 | TGTGCCAGCAGCTTAGGCGGCAGGCCGAACACTGAAGCTTTCTTT | CASSLGGRPNTEAFF
TRBJ1-2 | TRBD1 | . | TRBV5-1 | TGCGCCAGCAGCTCGAACACCGGGACAGGGATTGGCTACACCTTC | CASSSNTGTGIGYTF
TRBJ2-1 | TRBD2 | once | TRBV7-8 | TGTGCCAGCAGCCTAGCGGGGGGTCCTTTTAATGAGCAGTTCTTC | CASSLAGGPFNEQFF
TRBJ1-5 | TRBD1 | . | TRBV2 | TGTGCCAGCAGGCCCGGGACAGGGGGCGGAGGTGCGGGTCAGCCCCAGCATTTT | CASRPGTGGGGAGQPQHF
TRBJ2-3 | . | . | TRBV6-5 | TGTGCCAGCAGTGCGGGGTGGGGCACAGATACGCAGTATTTT | CASSAGWGTDTQYF
TRBJ1-1 | . | . | TRBV18 | TGTGCCAGCTCACCACCGTGGACCCCAGAAGCTTTCTTT | CASSPPWTPEAFF
TRBJ1-2 | . | . | TRBV19 | TGTGCCAGTAGTATCTCGGTGCAGGGGTATGGCTACACCTTC | CASSISVQGYGYTF
TRBJ2-2 | . | . | TRBV9 | TGTGCCAGCAGCGCACAGGGTACGGCCGGGGAGCTGTTTTTT | CASSAQGTAGELFF
TRBJ2-3 | TRBD2 | . | TRBV7-2 | TGTGCCAGCAGCGTGGGACTAGCGGGTGGAGATACGCAGTATTTT | CASSVGLAGGDTQYF
TRBJ2-2 | TRBD2 | . | TRBV18 | TGTGCCAGCTCACCACTAGCGGGGGACACCGGGGAGCTGTTTTTT | CASSPLAGDTGELFF
TRBJ2-7 | . | . | TRBV6-5 | TGTGCCAGCAGTGACTCGATGGAACAGTACTTC | CASSDSMEQYF
TRBJ2-1 | TRBD1 | . | TRBV5-4 | TGTGCCAGCAGCTCGGGGACAGGGAATGAGCAGTTCTTC | CASSSGTGNEQFF
TRBJ2-1 | . | . | TRBV7-9 | TGTGCCAGCAGCCCCCTATACAATGAGCAGTTCTTC | CASSPLYNEQFF
TRBJ1-3 | . | . | TRBV19 | TGTGCCAGTAGTATAGGAGGAGATTCTACGAGATCTGGAAACACCATATATTTT | CASSIGGDSTRSGNTIYF
TRBJ1-1 | TRBD1 | . | TRBV19 | TGTGCCAGTAGTTTCCGGGACAGTGGAAATCCTGAAGCTTTCTTT | CASSFRDSGNPEAFF
TRBJ2-1 | . | . | TRBV5-4 | TGTGCCAGCAGCCGCTACGGGGGATGGTACAATGAGCAGTTCTTC | CASSRYGGWYNEQFF
TRBJ1-1 | TRBD1 | . | TRBV5-1 | TGCGCCAGCACCGAGGGACAGGGGGCGCCGGAAGCTTTCTTT | CASTEGQGAPEAFF
TRBJ2-5 | . | . | TRBV5-5 | TGTGCCAGCAGCTCTGACAGGAGCTGGCCAGAGACCCAGTACTTC | CASSSDRSWPETQYF
TRBJ2-5 | TRBD1 | . | TRBV29-1 | TGCAGCGTTAGGGACAGGGGCCACCAAGAGACCCAGTACTTC | CSVRDRGHQETQYF
TRBJ2-1 | . | . | TRBV30 | TGTGCCTGGAGTCGGTCAGTTGCCAACTACAATGAGCAGTTCTTC | CAWSRSVANYNEQFF
TRBJ2-3 | TRBD1 | . | TRBV7-3 | TGTGCCAGCAGCCTGACAGGGGGGTACGCAGATACGCAGTATTTT | CASSLTGGYADTQYF
TRBJ1-5 | TRBD1 | once | TRBV18 | TGTGCCAGCTCAAGGGGACAGGGTCAGCCCCAGCATTTT | CASSRGQGQPQHF
TRBJ1-4 | . | . | TRBV7-9 | TGTGCCAGCAGCTACTACAGGCCGCAGGGTCGGGAAAAACTGTTTTTT | CASSYYRPQGREKLFF
TRBJ2-7 | . | . | TRBV28 | TGTGCCAGCAGTCCGACCGGGAGAAGTGGCTCCTACGAGCAGTACTTC | CASSPTGRSGSYEQYF
TRBJ2-1 | TRBD1 | . | TRBV7-9 | TGTGCCAGCAGCTTTACAGGGGTTTCCAATGAGCAGTTCTTC | CASSFTGVSNEQFF
TRBJ1-2 | . | once | TRBV5-4 | TGTGCCAGCAGCCCGGAGGTAGGCCCTTATGGCTACACCTTC | CASSPEVGPYGYTF
TRBJ2-5 | TRBD1 | . | TRBV28 | TGTGCCAGCAGTCGCCGGACAGGGTGGGAGACCCAGTACTTC | CASSRRTGWETQYF
TRBJ2-5 | . | . | TRBV11-2 | TGTGCCAGCAGCTTAGGCGGGGTTAAGTCAGAGACCCAGTACTTC | CASSLGGVKSETQYF
TRBJ1-5 | . | . | TRBV6-5 | TGTGCCAGCAGTACAGGGAATCAGCCCCAGCATTTT | CASSTGNQPQHF
TRBJ2-2 | . | once | TRBV7-3 | TGTGCCAGCAGCCCCCCTGGACTGCGGGGCCCCGGGGAGCTGTTTTTT | CASSPPGLRGPGELFF
TRBJ2-3 | . | . | TRBV29-1 | TGCAGCGTTGAAGGCCCAGATGGGGGCGGAAAGACTGGCACAGATACGCAGTATTTT | CSVEGPDGGGKTGTDTQYF
TRBJ1-5 | . | . | TRBV2 | TGTGCCAGCAGCCCAGATTCCACTCAGCCCCAGCATTTT | CASSPDSTQPQHF
TRBJ2-7 | . | . | TRBV28 | TGTGCCAGCAGTTCGCCCTACGAGCAGTACTTC | CASSSPYEQYF
TRBJ2-5 | . | once | TRBV5-1 | TGCGCCAGCGGCCGGACAGAACAAGAGACCCAGTACTTC | CASGRTEQETQYF
TRBJ1-1 | . | . | TRBV11-2 | TGTGCCAGCAGCTCAGAGGGGGGCACTGAAGCTTTCTTT | CASSSEGGTEAFF
TRBJ2-7 | . | . | TRBV6-5 | TGTGCCAGCAGTTACTCGACTAGGACCTACGAGCAGTACTTC | CASSYSTRTYEQYF
TRBJ2-6 | TRBD1 | . | TRBV11-1 | TGTGCCAGCAGACCTCAGGGGGCTGGTGGGGCCAACGTCCTGACTTTC | CASRPQGAGGANVLTF
TRBJ2-7 | . | . | TRBV2 | TGTGCCAGCACGCGGTCCTACGAGCAGTACTTC | CASTRSYEQYF
TRBJ2-3 | TRBD1 | . | TRBV6-5 | TGTGCCAGCCGACAGGGAATCACAGATACGCAGTATTTT | CASRQGITDTQYF
TRBJ2-7 | . | . | TRBV7-8 | TGTGCCAGCAGCTTAAGCCGCGAGCAGTACTTC | CASSLSREQYF
TRBJ1-1 | . | . | TRBV5-1 | TGCGCCAGCAGCTGGGACCAGGGCACTCTGAACACTGAAGCTTTCTTT | CASSWDQGTLNTEAFF
TRBJ2-2 | TRBD2 | . | TRBV28 | TGTGCCAGCAGTTTCGGACTAGCGACTAACACCGGGGAGCTGTTTTTT | CASSFGLATNTGELFF
TRBJ2-7 | . | . | TRBV7-2 | TGTGCCAGCAGCTTAGCGCCCGGGGTTTACGAGCAGTACTTC | CASSLAPGVYEQYF